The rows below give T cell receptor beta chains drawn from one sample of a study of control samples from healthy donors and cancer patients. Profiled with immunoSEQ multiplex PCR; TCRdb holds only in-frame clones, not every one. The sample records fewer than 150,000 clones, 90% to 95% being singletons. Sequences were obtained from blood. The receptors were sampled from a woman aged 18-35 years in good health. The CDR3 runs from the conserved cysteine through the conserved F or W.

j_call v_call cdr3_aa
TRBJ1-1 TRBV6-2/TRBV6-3 CASSYSQRTEAFF
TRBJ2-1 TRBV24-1 CATSRTEDLFF
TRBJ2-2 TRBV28 CASTPPGPRNGELFF
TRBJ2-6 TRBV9 CASSVPFGAGAGANVLTF
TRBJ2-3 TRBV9 CASSVASGQDPRTDTQYF
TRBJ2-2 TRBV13 CASESRGSGELFF
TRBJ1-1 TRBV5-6 CASSFAEGVEAFF
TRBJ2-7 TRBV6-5 CASSYSPGSYEQYF
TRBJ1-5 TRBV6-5 CASNTGGNQPQHF
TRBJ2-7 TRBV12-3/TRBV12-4 CASSSHSREQYF
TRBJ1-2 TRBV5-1 CASSTPWTGPNIYGYTF